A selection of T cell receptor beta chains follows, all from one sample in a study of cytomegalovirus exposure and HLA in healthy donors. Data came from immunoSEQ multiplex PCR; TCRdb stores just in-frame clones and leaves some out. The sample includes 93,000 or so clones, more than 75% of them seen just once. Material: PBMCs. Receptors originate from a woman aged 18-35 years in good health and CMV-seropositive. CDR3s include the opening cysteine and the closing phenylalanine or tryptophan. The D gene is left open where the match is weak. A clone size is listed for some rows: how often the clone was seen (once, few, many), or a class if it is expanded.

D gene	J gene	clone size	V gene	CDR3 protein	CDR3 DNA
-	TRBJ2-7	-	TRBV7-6	CASSLRMNSGQSYEQYF	TGTGCCAGCAGCCTCCGAATGAACTCTGGACAGTCCTACGAGCAGTACTTC
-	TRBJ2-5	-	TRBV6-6	CASSYGGEQYF	TGTGCCAGCAGTTACGGTGGGGAGCAGTACTTC
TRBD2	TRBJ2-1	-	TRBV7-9	CASRGGSGVGNEQFF	TGTGCCAGCAGGGGGGGTAGCGGGGTAGGCAATGAGCAGTTCTTC
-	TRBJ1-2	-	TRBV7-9	CASSLDGTSLEGYGYTF	TGTGCCAGCAGCTTAGATGGGACATCCCTCGAGGGCTATGGCTACACCTTC
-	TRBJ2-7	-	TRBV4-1	CASSHPTGDYEQYF	TGCGCCAGCAGCCACCCGACCGGGGACTACGAGCAGTACTTC
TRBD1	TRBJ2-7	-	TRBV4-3	CASSQEGGQGAYFEQYF	TGCGCCAGCAGCCAAGAGGGAGGACAGGGGGCGTATTTCGAGCAGTACTTC
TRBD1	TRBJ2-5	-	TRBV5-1	CASSNTGQSSETQYF	TGCGCCAGCAGCAATACGGGACAGTCCTCAGAGACCCAGTACTTC
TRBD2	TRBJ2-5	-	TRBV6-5	CASSFGLAGDQETQYF	TGTGCCAGCAGTTTCGGACTAGCGGGGGACCAAGAGACCCAGTACTTC
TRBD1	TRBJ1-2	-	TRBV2	CASQQGADGYTF	TGTGCCAGCCAACAGGGGGCGGATGGCTACACCTTC
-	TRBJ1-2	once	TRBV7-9	CASRGARSYGYTF	TGTGCCAGCCGGGGGGCAAGATCCTATGGCTACACCTTC
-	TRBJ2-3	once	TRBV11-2	CASSPWGRSGTDTQYF	TGTGCCAGCAGCCCTTGGGGGCGGTCGGGCACAGATACGCAGTATTTT
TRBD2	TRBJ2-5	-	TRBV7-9	CASSSGLAGGVETQYF	TGTGCCAGCAGCTCTGGACTAGCGGGGGGGGTGGAGACCCAGTACTTC
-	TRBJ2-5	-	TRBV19	CASTVRGQETQYF	TGTGCCAGTACGGTAAGGGGGCAAGAGACCCAGTACTTC
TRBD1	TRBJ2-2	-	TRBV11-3	CASSPEGTGRTGELFF	TGTGCCAGCAGCCCAGAAGGGACAGGGCGTACCGGGGAGCTGTTTTTT
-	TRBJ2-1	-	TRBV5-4	CASREWTGQKGEQFF	TGTGCCAGCAGGGAATGGACTGGCCAAAAAGGAGAGCAGTTCTTC
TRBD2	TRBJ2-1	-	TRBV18	CASSPGRALYNEQFF	TGTGCCAGCTCACCCGGGAGGGCACTCTACAATGAGCAGTTCTTC
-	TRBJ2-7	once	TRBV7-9	CASSLGQAGTPYEQYF	TGTGCCAGCAGCTTGGGTCAAGCGGGTACCCCCTACGAGCAGTACTTC
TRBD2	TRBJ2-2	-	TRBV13	CASSRTGTSGNTGELFF	TGTGCCAGCAGCCGGACCGGGACTAGCGGTAACACCGGGGAGCTGTTTTTT
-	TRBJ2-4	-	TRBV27	CASSLSEVAKNIQYF	TGTGCCAGCAGTTTATCGGAGGTAGCCAAAAACATTCAGTACTTC
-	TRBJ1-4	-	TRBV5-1	CASSRDRNNEKLFF	TGCGCCAGCAGCCGAGACAGGAATAATGAAAAACTGTTTTTT
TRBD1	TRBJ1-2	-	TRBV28	CASSNGQGRNYGYTF	TGTGCCAGCAGTAACGGACAGGGGAGGAACTATGGCTACACCTTC
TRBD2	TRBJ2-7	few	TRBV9	CASSPRTSSYEQYF	TGTGCCAGCAGCCCCCGGACTAGCTCCTACGAGCAGTACTTC
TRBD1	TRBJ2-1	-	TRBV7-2	CASSLVPTGGLNEQFF	TGTGCCAGCAGCTTAGTTCCGACAGGGGGGCTCAATGAGCAGTTCTTC
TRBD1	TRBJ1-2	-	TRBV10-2	CATIRRGQNYGYTF	TGCGCCACCATCCGGAGGGGACAGAACTATGGCTACACCTTC
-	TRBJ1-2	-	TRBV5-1	CASSLGPPGAATTNYGYTF	TGCGCCAGCAGCTTGGGACCCCCAGGGGCAGCGACCACTAACTATGGCTACACCTTC
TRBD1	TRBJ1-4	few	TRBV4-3	CASSQGPDRGFGEKLFF	TGCGCCAGCAGCCAGGGACCGGACAGGGGCTTCGGTGAAAAACTGTTTTTT
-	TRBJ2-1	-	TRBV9	CASSVTAYNEQFF	TGTGCCAGCAGCGTAACCGCGTACAATGAGCAGTTCTTC
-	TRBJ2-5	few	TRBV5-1	CASSLVAEETQYF	TGCGCCAGCAGCTTGGTTGCAGAAGAGACCCAGTACTTC
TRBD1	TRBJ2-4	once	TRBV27	CASRPFQGAAKNIQYF	TGTGCCAGCAGGCCCTTCCAGGGGGCTGCCAAAAACATTCAGTACTTC
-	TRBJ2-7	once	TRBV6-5	CASSYNPRVPQEQYF	TGTGCCAGCAGTTACAACCCACGGGTGCCCCAGGAGCAGTACTTC
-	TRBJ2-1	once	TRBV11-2	CASSLAGSYNEQFF	TGTGCCAGCAGCTTGGCAGGGTCCTACAATGAGCAGTTCTTC
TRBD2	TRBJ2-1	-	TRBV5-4	CASSLMGGGDNEQFF	TGTGCCAGCAGCTTGATGGGGGGAGGGGACAATGAGCAGTTCTTC
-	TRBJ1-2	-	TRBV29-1	CSVLVTYGRGYTF	TGCAGCGTCCTCGTGACATACGGTCGCGGCTACACCTTC
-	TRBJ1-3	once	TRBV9	CASSADSTAGNTIYF	TGTGCCAGCAGCGCGGACAGCACAGCAGGAAACACCATATATTTT
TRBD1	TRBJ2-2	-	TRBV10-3	CAIGQGGTGELFF	TGTGCCATCGGACAGGGCGGCACCGGGGAGCTGTTTTTT
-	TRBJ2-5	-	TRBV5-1	CASSTDWNRVQETQYF	TGCGCCAGCAGCACCGATTGGAACAGGGTCCAAGAGACCCAGTACTTC
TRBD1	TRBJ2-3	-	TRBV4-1	CASSQGLTGRSTDTQYF	TGCGCCAGCAGCCAAGGTTTGACAGGGCGAAGCACAGATACGCAGTATTTT
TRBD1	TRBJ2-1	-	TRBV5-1	CASRPGQGYNEQFF	TGCGCCAGTCGCCCGGGACAGGGATACAATGAGCAGTTCTTC
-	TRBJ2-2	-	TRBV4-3	CASSQVPFTGELFF	TGCGCCAGCAGCCAAGTTCCCTTCACCGGGGAGCTGTTTTTT
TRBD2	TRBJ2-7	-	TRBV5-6	CASSLVTSGRPHEQYF	TGTGCCAGCAGCTTGGTGACTAGCGGGAGGCCCCACGAGCAGTACTTC
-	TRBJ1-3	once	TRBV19	CASSIVSTGSGNTIYF	TGTGCCAGTAGTATAGTGAGCACCGGCTCTGGAAACACCATATATTTT
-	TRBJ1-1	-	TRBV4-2	CASSPRDSSTEAFF	TGTGCCAGCAGCCCCCGGGACTCTTCCACTGAAGCTTTCTTT
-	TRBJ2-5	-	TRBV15	CATSRGGLRGETQYF	TGTGCCACCAGCAGGGGCGGCCTACGGGGGGAGACCCAGTACTTC
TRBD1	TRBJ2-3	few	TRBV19	CASSILGTGYTDTQYF	TGTGCCAGTAGTATACTTGGGACAGGGTACACAGATACGCAGTATTTT
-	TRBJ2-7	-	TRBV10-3	CAISGSSYEQYF	TGTGCCATCAGCGGGAGCTCCTACGAGCAGTACTTC
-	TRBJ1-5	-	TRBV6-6	CASRPQGNQPQHF	TGTGCCAGCAGGCCCCAGGGCAATCAGCCCCAGCATTTT
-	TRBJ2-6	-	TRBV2	CASSVRDSGANVLTF	TGTGCCAGCAGTGTGCGTGATTCTGGGGCCAACGTCCTGACTTTC
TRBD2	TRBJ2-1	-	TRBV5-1	CASSFPSGGAFDEQFF	TGCGCCAGCAGCTTTCCGAGCGGGGGGGCCTTCGATGAGCAGTTCTTC
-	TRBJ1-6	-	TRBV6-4	CASSDLGGGNSPLHF	TGTGCCAGCAGTGACTTAGGGGGGGGTAATTCACCCCTCCACTTT
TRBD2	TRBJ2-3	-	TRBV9	CASSVALAGVTDTQYF	TGTGCCAGCAGCGTAGCGCTAGCGGGAGTCACAGATACGCAGTATTTT
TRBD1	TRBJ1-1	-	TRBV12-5	CASGTGTGATEAFF	TGTGCTAGTGGTACCGGCACAGGGGCAACTGAAGCTTTCTTT
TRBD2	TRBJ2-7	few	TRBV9	CASSPMTGTKNEQYF	TGTGCCAGCAGCCCCATGACCGGGACTAAGAACGAGCAGTACTTC